What follows is one T cell receptor beta chain and its context. The CDR3 is 16 amino acids. The germline V gene encodes CDR1 MNHNS and CDR2 SASEGT. Trimming at V came to 3 bases and at J to 4 bases, leaving 6 bases not matched to a gene. The data derive from a study of blood T cell repertoires in COVID-19. Study-level information: COVID-19 samples collected from the United States, Italy and Spain covered acute and convalescent phases.

Sequenced by immunoSEQ multiplex PCR; TCRdb stores in-frame clones only, minus some. Seen here are about 360,000 clones, roughly 86% observed once, and the top ten hold 2% to 2.5%. This clonotype was sampled from a woman aged 40 to 55 with acute COVID-19. The sequencing input was PBMCs or T cells enriched from blood (not recorded which). The chain recombines TRBV6-1 with TRBJ2-2, with 9 bases lining up with TRBD2. The chain's CDR3 is CASSERGGRGTGELFF. In nucleotides, the CDR3 is TGTGCCAGCAGTGAGCGGGGGGGCCGGGGCACCGGGGAGCTGTTTTTT.